These 11 T cell receptor beta chains originate from one sample sequenced in a study of Graves' ophthalmopathy and Graves' hyperthyroidism. The sequenced template was RNA, covering the TCR beta CDR3 region. Second-round multiplex PCR came after first-round RT-PCR with HTBI primers. TCRdb reanalysed the multiplex PCR reads using MiXCR and keeps one entry per CDR3 protein. In the table there are almost 750,000 distinct CDR3 sequences, roughly two fifths of which are singletons. The sequenced sample was peripheral blood. The receptors were sampled from an adult man with Graves' ophthalmopathy.

For this clonotype: Its ends do not fully match the called genes, so a read error is possible. The rearrangement uses TRBV10-3 and TRBJ2-5; D possibly corresponds to TRBD2 (5 bases). The CDR3 covers 14 residues. CDR1 and CDR2 (germline): ENHRY, SYGVKD. In DNA, the CDR3 is TGTGCCAGCAGTTCCTCAGAGGATCGGGGAACCCAGTACTTC. It codes for CASSSSEDRGTQYF.

This chain links TRBV15 with TRBJ1-2; D gene unclear. The CDR3 runs 13 residues. Per the germline V gene, CDR1 is LNHNV and CDR2 is YYDKDF (reference sequence). Trimming shortened V by 3 bases and J by 8 bases, and 13 bases separated the two germline ends. CDR3 DNA sequence: TGTGCCACCAGCAGCTTAGGTCCCCGGGGCTACACCTTC. This encodes CATSSLGPRGYTF.

This clonotype was counted at least ten times. The V and J genes are TRBV20-1 and TRBJ1-6; 7 nucleotides agree with TRBD1. There are 14 residues in the CDR3. V was clipped by 6 bases and J by 7 bases; unmatched bases: 9. The germline CDR1 and CDR2 sequences are DFQATT and SNEGSKA (reference sequence). The CDR3 coding sequence is TGCAGTGCACCGAGACAGGGAAGGAATTCACCCCTCCACTTT. It specifies CSAPRQGRNSPLHF.

This sequence joins TRBV15 and TRBJ1-5; TRBD1 aligns across 12 bases. CDR3 length: 18 residues. The ends lost 5 bases at V and 2 bases at J; junction bases unmatched: 10. Germline CDR1 reads LNHNV; CDR2 reads YYDKDF (reference sequence). This CDR3 is CATSGFSGQGAGNQPQHF. In nucleotides, the CDR3 is TGTGCCACCAGCGGATTCTCGGGACAGGGGGCAGGCAATCAGCCCCAGCATTTT.

Only a few counts were recorded for this clonotype. The V and J genes are TRBV4-3 and TRBJ1-6; possible D gene TRBD1, 5 bases. Germline CDR1 is LGHNA and CDR2 is YSLEER. This CDR3 contains 13 residues. V was shortened by 0 bases and J by 13 bases, with 10 bases between the two germline ends. The CDR3 DNA follows: TGCGCCAGCAGCCAAGAGTTGGGGCAGCCCCTCCACTTT. It specifies CASSQELGQPLHF.

The CDR3 protein is CASSLTPGQGDQETQYF. CDR3 DNA sequence: TGTGCCAGCAGCTTAACGCCTGGACAGGGGGATCAAGAGACCCAGTACTTC. This chain joins TRBV7-2 and TRBJ2-5, with TRBD1 matching over 10 bases. V was clipped by 2 bases and J by 2 bases; unmatched bases: 8. CDR3 length equals 17 residues. Germline CDR1 and CDR2: SGHTA and FQGNSA.

This clonotype was counted between two and nine times. The chain recombines TRBV7-3 with TRBJ1-1; D is possibly TRBD1 (5 bases). Per germline, CDR1 SGHTA and CDR2 FQGTGA. The V end was cut by 4 bases, the J end by 6 bases, with 21 bases between. The CDR3 is made up of 16 amino acids. CDR3 loop: CASSSSGFFAPPEAFF. CDR3 nucleotide sequence: TGTGCCAGCAGCTCCTCAGGGTTCTTCGCTCCTCCTGAAGCTTTCTTT.

This clonotype appeared many times. The chain uses TRBV2 and TRBJ1-1; no definite D call. The CDR3 loop spans 14 amino acids. V lost 2 bases and J lost 2, with 9 bases in between. Germline V gene data show CDR1 as SNHLY and CDR2 as FYNNEI. CDR3 nucleotide sequence: TGTGCCAGCAGTGAATCTACGGTCAACACTGAAGCTTTCTTT. It is translated as CASSESTVNTEAFF.

This clonotype was seen only a few times. The V call is TRBV7-8, the J call TRBJ2-2, with a tentative D call TRBD1 (6 bases). The CDR3 is made up of 16 amino acids. CDR1 and CDR2 (germline): SGHVS, FQNEAQ. With 1 base removed from V and 7 bases from J, the gap between germline ends came to 16 bases. The CDR3 DNA sequence: TGTGCCAGCAGCTTAGTCGGTAACAGGGTAATCGGGGAGCTGTTTTTT. This codes for CASSLVGNRVIGELFF.

This rearrangement joins TRBV29-1 to TRBJ2-6; 8 bases match TRBD1. The CDR3 covers 16 residues. V lost 4 bases, J lost 3 bases, and 8 bases stayed unmatched. The germline V gene has CDR1 SQVTM and CDR2 ANQGSEA. CDR3 DNA sequence: TGCAGCGTTGCGGTAGGGGACAGGTTTGGGGCCAACGTCCTGACTTTC. Amino acid sequence: CSVAVGDRFGANVLTF. The full variable domain, its missing parts supplied by reference TRBV29-1 and TRBJ2-6, is SAVISQKPSRDICQRGTSLTIQCQVDSQVTMMFWYRQQPGQSLTLIATANQGSEATYESGFVIDKFPISRPNLTFSTLTVSNMSPEDSSIYLCSVAVGDRFGANVLTFGAGSRLTVL.

This chain links TRBV2 with TRBJ2-3; tentative D call: TRBD2 (5 bases). Between the trimmed V and J ends, which lost 6 bases and 6 bases, there was a span of 10 bases. The germline gives CDR1 SNHLY, CDR2 FYNNEI. The CDR3 has 12 residues. The CDR3 spells CASREASDTQYF. CDR3 bases: TGTGCCAGCAGGGAGGCCTCCGATACGCAGTATTTT.